The 28 T cell receptor beta chains listed next were all sequenced from one sample in a study of breast tumors, draining lymph nodes, adjacent tissues. In TCRdb, the multiplex PCR reads were re-called with MiXCR into one record per CDR3 protein. The sample lists around 230,000 distinct CDR3 sequences; 32% were seen once. The lymph nodes were axillary draining lymph nodes from breast cancer patients. Sequenced input: axillary lymph node tissue. All receptors come from a female donor with breast cancer. Some clones in this sample may be carry-over from other donors' samples.

With regard to this clonotype: No conserved phenylalanine or tryptophan is present at the end of the CDR3, so a read error is the likely explanation. The rearrangement links TRBV19 to TRBJ2-1; 10 nucleotides align to TRBD2. This CDR3 comprises 16 residues. J gave up 12 bases and V 3 bases, and 14 bases lay outside the gene matches. The germline gives CDR1 LNHDA, CDR2 SQIVND (reference sequence). CDR3 region: CASSIRSGTSDPGQFS. In DNA, the CDR3 is TGTGCCAGTAGTATCCGGTCCGGGACTAGCGATCCGGGGCAGTTCTCC.

This clonotype was detected many times. The chain joins TRBV11-2 to TRBJ2-1; 8 nucleotides line up with TRBD2. Per the germline V gene, CDR1 is SGHAT and CDR2 is FQNNGV. The V and J ends lost 8 bases and 0 bases, in that order; junction bases with no gene match: 15. This CDR3 contains 18 residues. The CDR3 sequence: CASPPFGSSGFSYNEQFF. The CDR3 nucleotides read TGTGCCAGCCCCCCCTTCGGGTCTAGCGGGTTCTCCTACAATGAGCAGTTCTTC.

There are a few counts of this clonotype. A read error is possible here, since a much larger clone lies one base away. The chain links TRBV11-3 to TRBJ2-2; 7 bases map to TRBD1. Germline trimming cut 5 bases from V and 4 bases from J; bases unmatched to any gene: 7. In germline, CDR1 is SGHNT, CDR2 YENEEA. This CDR3 is built from 15 residues. In DNA, the CDR3 is TGTGCCAGCAGCATCTCGGGACAGACCACCGGGGAGCTGTTTTTT. This gives the protein CASSISGQTTGELFF.

This clonotype was seen ten or more times. V and J are TRBV7-9 and TRBJ2-5, with D possibly TRBD2 on 7 matching bases. Germline CDR1 SEHNR, CDR2 FQNEAQ (reference sequence). The CDR3 is made up of 16 amino acids. Trimming shortened V by 5 bases and J by 4 bases, and 20 bases separated the two germline ends. The CDR3 DNA reads TGTGCCAGCAGCCCCCCCTGGGGGGGCGAAGGAGAGACCCAGTACTTC. This sequence encodes CASSPPWGGEGETQYF.

This clonotype showed up just once. CDR3 coding DNA: TGCGCCAGCAGCTTGGACGGGAACACTAACTATGGCTACACCTTC. This sequence encodes CASSLDGNTNYGYTF. The chain combines TRBV5-1 with TRBJ1-2; D is unclear. The CDR3 runs 15 residues. Trimming cost V 0 bases and J 0 bases, with 9 bases left between them. Germline values: CDR1 SGHRS, CDR2 YFSETQ.

The chain combines TRBV6-5 with TRBJ1-1; TRBD1 matches 7 bases. Germline V CDR1 and CDR2: MNHEY, SVGAGI. Trimming removed 6 bases from V and 4 bases from J; junction bases left unmatched: 8. This CDR3 has 14 amino acids. CDR3 amino acids: CASRATGSRTEAFF. DNA of the CDR3: TGTGCCAGCAGGGCGACAGGGTCGCGCACTGAAGCTTTCTTT.

A word on this clonotype: The junction departs from germline at one end; a sequencing error may be responsible. The V and J genes are TRBV18 and TRBJ1-2; D might be TRBD1 (5 bases). The CDR3 runs 14 residues. Germline V gene lookup returns CDR1 KGHSH and CDR2 LQKENI. CDR3: CASPPGRGEYGYTF. As DNA, the CDR3 is TGTGCCAGCCCACCAGGGAGGGGCGAGTATGGCTACACCTTC.

This clonotype was found a few times. The chain recombines TRBV3-1 with TRBJ2-1, with 11 nucleotides matching TRBD1. CDR1 and CDR2 (germline): LGHDT, YNNKEL (reference sequence). The CDR3 has 16 residues. The ends lost 1 base at V and 7 bases at J; junction bases unmatched: 6. In DNA form, the CDR3 reads TGTGCCAGCAGCCAAGGCCCGGGACAGGGGGTAAATGAGCAGTTCTTC. It codes for CASSQGPGQGVNEQFF.

Many counts were recorded for this clonotype. The V gene is TRBV18, the J gene TRBJ2-6; D may match TRBD1 or TRBD2 (5 bases each). Germline V gives CDR1 KGHSH, CDR2 LQKENI. There are 17 residues in the CDR3. V lost 5 bases to trimming and J lost 0 bases, with 14 bases between them. The CDR3 spells CASSMGTGRSGANVLTF. The CDR3 DNA reads TGTGCCAGCTCAATGGGGACGGGTCGCTCTGGGGCCAACGTCCTGACTTTC.

The chain combines TRBV6-4 with TRBJ2-3; 7 nucleotides agree with TRBD1. The CDR3 sequence is 14 residues long. V lost 2 bases, J lost 1 base, and 0 bases stayed unmatched. Germline lookup yields CDR1 MRHNA and CDR2 SNTAGT. The CDR3 here is CASSDGTGTDTQYF. The CDR3 bases are TGTGCCAGCAGTGACGGGACAGGCACAGATACGCAGTATTTT.

In regard to this clonotype: This CDR3 is missing its conserved last phenylalanine or tryptophan, likely due to a read error. The rearrangement uses TRBV2 and TRBJ1-6; D is perhaps TRBD1 (6 bases). Germline CDR1 and CDR2: SNHLY and FYNNEI. Trimming pared 6 bases from V and 6 bases from J, leaving 12 bases between. This CDR3 is built from 14 residues. The CDR3 DNA reads as TGTGCCAGCAGCGGCGGACAGCCTAATTCACCCCTCCACCCT. Its translation is CASSGGQPNSPLHP.

This chain joins TRBV19 and TRBJ1-1; TRBD1 agrees at 8 bases. The CDR3 loop spans 15 amino acids. CDR1 is LNHDA and CDR2 is SQIVND in the germline V gene (reference sequence). J was trimmed by 2 bases and V by 7 bases; bases with no gene match: 9. The CDR3 DNA is TGTGCCAGTACCCGGACAGGGAAAAGCAACACTGAAGCTTTCTTT. It encodes CASTRTGKSNTEAFF.

This clonotype has a count of ten or more. The gene calls are TRBV6-5 and TRBJ2-7, with D possibly being TRBD1 or TRBD2 (5 bases each). V lost 6 bases and J lost 1, with 16 bases in between. From germline, CDR1 is MNHEY and CDR2 SVGAGI. The CDR3 totals 15 residues. The CDR3 nucleotides are TGTGCCAGCAGGGGGCCGGGGATTGGGTCCTACGAGCAGTACTTC. Its protein product is CASRGPGIGSYEQYF.

In its sample, this clonotype was seen once. A junction boundary mismatches the germline segment, possibly from a read error. The gene calls are TRBV29-1 and TRBJ1-5; the D gene is possibly TRBD1 (5 bases). The CDR3 is 14 amino acids. CDR1 is SQVTM, CDR2 ANQGSEA, per germline. CDR3 sequence (DNA): TGCGGCGTGGCGGACGGGGGATTCAATCAACCCCAGCATTTT. Translation gives CGVADGGFNQPQHF.

In this sample, this clonotype turned up many times. At one end the junction does not follow the germline gene, possibly because of a read error. The CDR3 coding sequence is TGTGCCAGCAGTCACTCTTCAGTGGGAGCCGATACGCAGTATTTT. This encodes CASSHSSVGADTQYF. This chain joins TRBV6-4 and TRBJ2-3, with a possible D match to TRBD2 (5 bases). Germline values: CDR1 MRHNA, CDR2 SNTAGT. This CDR3 is 15 amino acids long.

The CDR3 spells CASSEASGDEQFF. DNA for the CDR3: TGTGCCAGCAGTGAGGCTAGCGGGGACGAGCAGTTCTTC. The gene calls are TRBV2 and TRBJ2-1, with 9 bases lining up with TRBD2. The CDR3 runs to 13 residues. Trimming took 3 bases from V and 10 from J; bases not matched to a gene: 4. Germline V lookup: CDR1 SNHLY, CDR2 FYNNEI.

In its sample, this clonotype was seen many times. Compared with germline, one end of the junction differs, possibly owing to a read error. The chain has TRBV6-6 and TRBJ1-2; D remains unclear. CDR1 and CDR2 from the germline V gene are MNHNY and SVGAGI (reference sequence). The CDR3 runs to 16 residues. Here the CDR3 reads CASSHSKAGTNYGYTF. CDR3 coding DNA: TGTGCCAGCAGTCACTCGAAAGCCGGAACTAACTATGGCTACACCTTC.

This clonotype was counted at least ten times. This chain links TRBV5-6 with TRBJ2-4; D is ambiguous. V was pared by 4 bases and J by 1 base, with 15 bases between. This CDR3 comprises 16 residues. Germline lookup yields CDR1 SGHDT and CDR2 YYEEEE. CDR3 bases: TGTGCCAGCAGCCCTTCTTCGTTTATGGCCAAAAACATTCAGTACTTC. It translates to CASSPSSFMAKNIQYF.

The J gene is TRBJ1-5, the V gene TRBV6-2 or TRBV6-3; D call uncertain. The V end was cut by 2 bases, the J end by 2 bases, with 22 bases between. This CDR3 comprises 19 residues. Germline loops: CDR1 MNHEY, CDR2 SVGEGT. CDR3 amino acids: CASSYHFRGVVYGNQPQHF. DNA for the CDR3: TGTGCCAGCAGTTACCATTTCCGGGGAGTTGTATATGGCAATCAGCCCCAGCATTTT.

This clonotype was found a few times. The genes are TRBV6-6 and TRBJ2-1, with 11 nucleotides matching TRBD2. V lost 7 bases to trimming and J lost 5 bases; unmatched junction nucleotides: 7. The CDR3 has 15 residues. The germline V gene has CDR1 MNHNY and CDR2 SVGAGI (reference sequence). The CDR3 region has the DNA TGTGCCAGCATGCTAGCGGGAGGACTTAACAATGAGCAGTTCTTC. Protein: CASMLAGGLNNEQFF.

This clonotype has a handful of counts. The chain couples TRBV9 to TRBJ1-1; D uncertain. The germline V gene encodes CDR1 SGDLS and CDR2 YYNGEE. The germline V and J ends were trimmed by 3 bases and 1 base, with 10 bases remaining between them. The CDR3 covers 14 residues. CDR3 residues: CASSGSAGNTEAFF. Here the CDR3 DNA reads TGTGCCAGCAGCGGGAGCGCGGGGAACACTGAAGCTTTCTTT.

This clonotype was detected many times. This chain joins TRBV20-1 and TRBJ2-5; D might be TRBD1 (6 bases). CDR1 DFQATT and CDR2 SNEGSKA come from the germline V gene (reference sequence). This CDR3 contains 16 residues. The V and J ends lost 0 bases and 5 bases respectively, with 19 bases between them. CDR3 amino acids: CSAREPTGRIGETQYF. CDR3 DNA sequence: TGCAGTGCTAGAGAACCGACAGGTCGAATTGGGGAGACCCAGTACTTC.

This clonotype occurred once. This clone may be a read error of a much larger clone one base away. The CDR3 DNA follows: TGTGCCAGCAGCACCCCGGGGCCGGGTGGCTACACCTTC. The encoded protein is CASSTPGPGGYTF. The chain employs TRBV5-4 and TRBJ1-2; possible D gene TRBD1, 5 bases. Germline assignment: CDR1 SGHNT and CDR2 YYREEE (reference sequence). The V and J ends lost 4 bases and 7 bases respectively, with 14 bases between them. The CDR3 spans 13 residues.

This clonotype was seen repeatedly, ten times or more. The V call is TRBV20-1, the J call TRBJ1-2; 7 bases agree with TRBD1. The V gene end was trimmed by 2 bases and the J gene end by 5 bases; junction bases not matched to a gene: 8. The germline CDR1 and CDR2 sequences are DFQATT and SNEGSKA (reference sequence). There are 14 residues in the CDR3. The CDR3, as DNA: TGCAGTGCTAGACCTGGACAGGTCAGTTATGGCTACACCTTC. Residues: CSARPGQVSYGYTF.

This clonotype appeared many times. The rearrangement links TRBV4-1 to TRBJ2-5; TRBD1 agrees at 12 bases. V dropped 4 bases and J dropped 4; count of bases not matched to a gene: 7. CDR3 length equals 16 residues. The germline CDR1 and CDR2 sequences are MGHRA and YSYEKL. This CDR3 is CASSRTGTGGGETQYF. The CDR3 region has the DNA TGCGCCAGCAGCCGGACCGGGACAGGGGGCGGAGAGACCCAGTACTTC.

This clonotype was seen many times. This chain joins TRBV12-3 or TRBV12-4 and TRBJ2-2; perhaps TRBD1 as D (6 bases). V gave up 7 bases and J gave up 6 bases, with 15 bases separating them. The CDR3 consists of 14 residues. The DNA of the CDR3 is TGTGCCAGCACCGGGACACTACGGCCCGGGGAGCTGTTTTTT. It specifies CASTGTLRPGELFF.

This clonotype was seen many times. The CDR3 DNA is TGCAGTGCTAGAGCCGGGACAGTTTACGGCAATGAGCAGTTCTTC. Amino acid sequence: CSARAGTVYGNEQFF. The rearrangement uses TRBV20-1 and TRBJ2-1; 7 bases are shared with TRBD1. The CDR3 runs to 15 residues. The V gene end was trimmed by 1 base and the J gene end by 6 bases; junction bases not matched to a gene: 9. Germline V gene lookup returns CDR1 DFQATT and CDR2 SNEGSKA (reference sequence).

The genes are TRBV29-1 and TRBJ2-7, with D perhaps matching TRBD1 (6 bases). Germline V lookup: CDR1 SQVTM, CDR2 ANQGSEA. The CDR3 has 13 amino acids. Deletions cut 6 bases from V and 0 bases from J, with 12 bases between. The CDR3 bases are TGCAGCGTCGGACAGCCGAGCTCCTACGAGCAGTACTTC. Translating it yields CSVGQPSSYEQYF.